The rows below give T cell receptor beta chains drawn from one sample of a study of blood T cell repertoires in COVID-19. Only in-frame clones appear in the TCRdb table, and some are missing; sequencing was by immunoSEQ multiplex PCR. The data hold about 62,000 clones, with approximately 92% observed a single time. Sequenced sample: peripheral blood. These receptors were taken from a human donor in a cohort sampled during active COVID-19. The CDR3 runs from the conserved cysteine through the conserved F or W. Fields, in order: clone size, D gene, J gene, V gene, CDR3 DNA, CDR3 protein. The D gene is left open where the match is weak. Clone size, where shown, is once, few, many, or a class for clones that have expanded.

>NA|TRBD1|TRBJ1-1|TRBV10-2
TGCGCCAGCAGTGAGGTCAGGGGGACGGGCACTGAAGCTTTCTTT
CASSEVRGTGTEAFF
>NA|TRBD2|TRBJ2-1|TRBV7-2
TGTGCCAGCAGCTCGCTGGCTAGCGGGAGCTTTGATGAGCAGTTCTTC
CASSSLASGSFDEQFF
>once|NA|TRBJ2-1|TRBV4-3
TGCGCCAGCAGCCAAGATTGGGCGGGCCTTCGATCCAACAATGAGCAGTTCTTC
CASSQDWAGLRSNNEQFF
>NA|NA|TRBJ2-7|TRBV28
TGTGCCAGCAGGTTCCCTCCCCTTTCCGAGCAGTACTTC
CASRFPPLSEQYF
>NA|TRBD1|TRBJ1-1|TRBV7-3
TGTGCCAGCAGCTTACTCGGGACAGCAAACACTGAAGCTTTCTTT
CASSLLGTANTEAFF
>NA|NA|TRBJ2-7|TRBV27
TGTGCCAGCAGTTTAAGCCCAGGCTCCTACGAGCAGTACTTC
CASSLSPGSYEQYF
>NA|NA|TRBJ1-1|TRBV9
TGTGCCAGCAGCGTAGTGGATGGTTCAGGGGCCCGGAACACTGAAGCTTTCTTT
CASSVVDGSGARNTEAFF
>NA|NA|TRBJ2-1|TRBV5-1
TGCGCCAGCAGCTTGTCATCGACGGAGGGGAATGAGCAGTTCTTC
CASSLSSTEGNEQFF
>NA|NA|TRBJ2-4|TRBV23-1
TGCGCCAGCGGCGGGGGCCCCGCCCGTAGCAAAAACATTCAGTACTTC
CASGGGPARSKNIQYF
>NA|NA|TRBJ1-1|TRBV9
TGTGCCAGCAGCGGGGGAGGAGACACTGAAGCTTTCTTT
CASSGGGDTEAFF
>NA|TRBD2|TRBJ2-1|TRBV3-1/TRBV3-2
TGTGCCAGCAGCCAAGACTTTGGCGGGAGTCGGTGGCAGTTCTTC
CASSQDFGGSRWQFF
>once|TRBD1|TRBJ2-4|TRBV28
TGTGCCAGCAGTCTTCAACCCGGGACAGGGAGGAACATTCAGTACTTC
CASSLQPGTGRNIQYF
>NA|TRBD2|TRBJ2-6|TRBV6-1
TGTGCCAGCAGTGAGGCGTCTAGCGGGGCGAGGGGAGGGGCCAACGTCCTGACTTTC
CASSEASSGARGGANVLTF
>NA|NA|TRBJ2-1|TRBV19
TGTGCCAGTAAATTGGGGGAGGAAGATGAGCAGTTCTTC
CASKLGEEDEQFF
>NA|TRBD1|TRBJ2-2|TRBV6-5
TGTGCCAGCAGTTCCCGGGACAGGGCGGCCGGGGAGCTGTTTTTT
CASSSRDRAAGELFF
>NA|NA|TRBJ2-3|TRBV6-1
TGTGCCAGCAGTGAAGGGGCAGGGGCGGGCGCAGATACGCAGTATTTT
CASSEGAGAGADTQYF
>NA|TRBD2|TRBJ2-7|TRBV30
TGTGCCTGGAGTGACCCGGGGGGTGAGGGAGACTACGAGCAGTACTTC
CAWSDPGGEGDYEQYF
>NA|TRBD1|TRBJ2-7|TRBV6-2/TRBV6-3
TGTGCCAGCAGTGCAACAGGGGATTGGAGCTACGAGCAGTACTTC
CASSATGDWSYEQYF
>NA|NA|TRBJ1-1|TRBV15
TGTGCCACCAGCAGATTAGGGGAGGGTCAAACTGAAGCTTTCTTT
CATSRLGEGQTEAFF
>NA|TRBD2|TRBJ2-7|TRBV7-2
TGTGCCAGCAGCTTAGCAGGACTAGCGGGGTGGAACGAGCAGTACTTC
CASSLAGLAGWNEQYF
>NA|NA|TRBJ2-1|TRBV21-1
TGTGCCAGCAGCAACCTATGGAGACAGTCTCACAATGAGCAGTTCTTC
CASSNLWRQSHNEQFF
>NA|NA|TRBJ2-4|TRBV12-3/TRBV12-4
TGTGCCAGCAGCCGGGAGCCTAAAAACATTCAGTACTTC
CASSREPKNIQYF
>NA|TRBD1|TRBJ2-5|TRBV6-1
TGTGCCAGCAGTGAAGCACAGGGGGGCTGGGAGACCCAGTACTTC
CASSEAQGGWETQYF
>NA|TRBD1|TRBJ1-4|TRBV2
TGTGCCATCAGACAGGGTGGGAGTGAAAAACTGTTTTTT
CAIRQGGSEKLFF
>NA|TRBD1|TRBJ1-1|TRBV27
TGTGCCAGCAGTACACAGGGGTCCACTGAAGCTTTCTTT
CASSTQGSTEAFF
>NA|NA|TRBJ2-3|TRBV3-1/TRBV3-2
TGTGCCAGCAGCCAAGCGGGATCGAGCACAGATACGCAGTATTTT
CASSQAGSSTDTQYF
>NA|NA|TRBJ1-3|TRBV20-1
TGCAGTGCTAGTACGCGGGGCGTCTCTGGAAACACCATATATTTT
CSASTRGVSGNTIYF